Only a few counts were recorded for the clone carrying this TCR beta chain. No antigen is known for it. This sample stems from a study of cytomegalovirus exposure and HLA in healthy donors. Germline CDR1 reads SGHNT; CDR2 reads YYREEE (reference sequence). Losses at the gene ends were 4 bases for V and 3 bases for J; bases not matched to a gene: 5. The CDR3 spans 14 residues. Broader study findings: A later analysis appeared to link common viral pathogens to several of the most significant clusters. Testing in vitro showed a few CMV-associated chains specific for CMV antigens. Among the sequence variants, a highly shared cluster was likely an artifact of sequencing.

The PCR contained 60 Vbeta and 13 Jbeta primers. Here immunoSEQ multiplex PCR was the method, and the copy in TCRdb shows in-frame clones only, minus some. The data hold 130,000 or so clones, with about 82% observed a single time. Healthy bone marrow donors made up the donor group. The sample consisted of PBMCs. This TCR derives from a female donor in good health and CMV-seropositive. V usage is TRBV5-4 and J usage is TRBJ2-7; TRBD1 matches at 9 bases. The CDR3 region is CASSKETGGYEQYF. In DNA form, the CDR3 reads TGTGCCAGCAGCAAAGAGACAGGGGGCTACGAGCAGTACTTC.